The text below deals with one T cell receptor beta chain. Its target is unknown. The sample is drawn from a study of CD8+ T cells in alopecia areata. Study-level results: Normal skin's resident alphabeta T cells are sequenced alongside lesional scalp T cells. Normal scalp showed lower clonality than lesional scalp, especially alopecia totalis/universalis.

CDR3 length: 15 residues. The germline V gene encodes CDR1 MNHEY and CDR2 SMNVEV (reference sequence). J was trimmed by 1 base and V by 6 bases; bases with no gene match: 5. After isolation, RNA underwent reverse transcription to generate cDNA as the sequencing template. TCRdb's copy holds only in-frame clones and misses some; the assay was immunoSEQ multiplex PCR. The profile shows 150,000 to 200,000 clones, approximately 60% of them singletons. It was from PBMCs that CD4+ and CD8+ T cells were sorted. The specimen sequenced was CD4+ T cells sorted from blood. The sequence was obtained from a human donor in good health. The chain has TRBV27 and TRBJ2-4, with TRBD2 identical over 8 bases. The CDR3 bases are TGTGCCAGCAGCAAGCGGGAGTGGGCCAAAAACATTCAGTACTTC. Residues: CASSKREWAKNIQYF.